These T cell receptor beta chains were read from a single sample in a study of early T cells in non-severe SARS-CoV-2 infection. TCRdb re-called the 5' RACE reads through MiXCR, storing one row per CDR3 protein. The sample records 30,000 to 45,000 distinct CDR3 sequences, over 8.5% being singletons. Sequenced material: whole blood. The receptors shown here come from an adult who was a healthcare worker with PCR-confirmed SARS-CoV-2 infection or an uninfected control (not recorded which). Both conserved end residues are part of each CDR3. D genes are given only for firm matches. The listing skips clone size in some rows; elsewhere it reads once, few, many or a size class.

clone size,V gene,D gene,J gene,CDR3 protein,CDR3 DNA
.,TRBV6-5,.,TRBJ2-3,CASNLVRDSGTQYF,TGTGCCAGCAACTTAGTCCGGGACTCGGGTACGCAGTATTTT
.,TRBV7-2,.,TRBJ2-3,CASSQPLVDHTQYF,TGTGCCAGCAGCCAACCTTTAGTAGACCATACGCAGTATTTT
many,TRBV7-6,TRBD1,TRBJ1-3,CASSFSGQAGNTIYF,TGTGCCAGCAGCTTTTCGGGACAGGCTGGAAACACCATATATTTT
.,TRBV6-4,TRBD2,TRBJ2-1,CASSAGTSDYNEQFF,TGTGCCAGCAGTGCCGGGACTAGCGACTACAATGAGCAGTTCTTC
few,TRBV12-3/TRBV12-4,.,TRBJ2-7,CASKNTGTLDIEQYF,TGTGCCAGCAAAAACACCGGGACCCTGGACATAGAGCAGTACTTC
many,TRBV28,.,TRBJ1-2,CASSPRGLDGYTF,TGTGCCAGCAGCCCACGAGGCCTCGATGGCTACACCTTC
many,TRBV10-3,.,TRBJ2-1,CAISESDANEQFF,TGTGCCATCAGTGAGTCGGATGCTAATGAGCAGTTCTTC
many,TRBV6-2/TRBV6-3,TRBD1,TRBJ1-1,CASTDRGRDRAFF,TGTGCCAGCACTGACAGGGGGAGAGATCGGGCTTTCTTT
few,TRBV4-1,.,TRBJ2-7,CASSQVFGEFEQYF,TGCGCCAGCAGCCAAGTGTTCGGGGAGTTCGAGCAGTACTTC
few,TRBV28,TRBD2,TRBJ2-7,CASSFFAGAEQYF,TGTGCCAGCAGTTTCTTTGCGGGAGCGGAGCAGTACTTC
many,TRBV2,.,TRBJ2-1,CASSEAPNEQFF,TGTGCCAGCAGTGAAGCTCCGAATGAGCAGTTCTTC
few,TRBV7-2,.,TRBJ2-4,CASSLAREPFKNIQYF,TGTGCCAGCAGCTTAGCCAGGGAGCCCTTCAAAAACATTCAGTACTTC
many,TRBV6-1,.,TRBJ2-6,CASSTRGIGANVLTF,TGTGCCAGCAGTACCCGAGGGATTGGGGCCAACGTCCTGACTTTC
many,TRBV11-2,.,TRBJ2-7,CASSWDLPTYEQYF,TGTGCCAGCAGTTGGGACTTACCGACCTACGAGCAGTACTTC
many,TRBV19,.,TRBJ2-7,CASSMLGEAYEQYF,TGTGCCAGTAGTATGTTGGGGGAGGCCTACGAGCAGTACTTC
many,TRBV28,.,TRBJ2-7,CASSFSRNYEQYF,TGTGCCAGCAGTTTCAGTCGAAACTACGAGCAGTACTTC
.,TRBV6-1,.,TRBJ1-2,CASSPSEGNYGYTF,TGTGCCAGCAGTCCGTCGGAAGGGAACTATGGCTACACCTTC
many,TRBV30,.,TRBJ1-2,CAWSVEQFYGYTF,TGTGCCTGGAGTGTCGAACAGTTCTATGGCTACACCTTC
.,TRBV29-1,.,TRBJ2-5,CSAGGETQYF,TGCAGCGCCGGAGGAGAGACCCAGTACTTC
many,TRBV12-5,.,TRBJ2-4,CASGLASTGKYF,TGTGCTAGTGGTTTGGCTTCGACTGGAAAGTACTTC
.,TRBV25-1,.,TRBJ2-1,CASSEFGIYEQFF,TGTGCCAGCAGTGAATTCGGGATCTATGAGCAGTTCTTC
few,TRBV29-1,TRBD1,TRBJ2-3,CSVTGVATDTQYF,TGCAGCGTTACAGGGGTGGCCACAGATACGCAGTATTTT